The 2 T cell receptor beta chains in this list originate from one sample, sequenced in a study of shared clonotypes between healthy human individuals. Data came from immunoSEQ multiplex PCR; TCRdb stores just in-frame clones and leaves some out. The table shows some 500,000 clones, with approximately 95% occurring only once. Sequencing was done on a sample of naive CD4+ T cells sorted from blood. Documented subset: CD45RA+ positively selected. The source is a woman in her 30s in good health.

The gene calls are TRBV19 and TRBJ1-2; 10 nucleotides align to TRBD1. Germline trimming cut 5 bases from V and 2 bases from J; bases unmatched to any gene: 5. CDR1 is LNHDA, CDR2 SQIVND, per germline (reference sequence). This CDR3 is 15 amino acids long. The CDR3, as DNA: TGTGCCAGTAGTCGCCCGGGACAGGGGAACTATGGCTACACCTTC. Translating it yields CASSRPGQGNYGYTF. The whole variable domain, filled in from reference TRBV19 and TRBJ1-2, reads DGGITQSPKYLFRKEGQNVTLSCEQNLNHDAMYWYRQDPGQGLRLIYYSQIVNDFQKGDIAEGYSVSREKKESFPLTVTSAQKNPTAFYLCASSRPGQGNYGYTFGSGTRLTVV.

CDR3 DNA: TGTGCCTGGAGTAGCACAGGTGGGGAAGCTTTCTTT. Amino acids: CAWSSTGGEAFF. The chain joins TRBV30 to TRBJ1-1; maybe TRBD1 (5 bases). V lost 2 bases and J 8 bases, leaving 12 bases between the germline ends. CDR3 size: 12 residues. The germline V gene encodes CDR1 GTSNPN and CDR2 SVGIG (reference sequence).